Presented here are 13 T cell receptor beta chains from one specimen sequenced in a study of OX40 agonist ivuxolimab in advanced cancers. Using immunoSEQ multiplex PCR, the repertoire was profiled, and TCRdb retains in-frame clones only, with some absent. The sample lists about 26,000 clones, around 85% occurring once. The source was CD4+ or CD8+ T cells sorted from blood, collected in a trial of the OX40 agonist ivuxolimab. These receptors came from an adult with an advanced solid tumor such as melanoma, head and neck, liver or kidney cancer.

This clone came up once. This chain connects TRBV11-2 to TRBJ2-7; TRBD2 aligns across 9 bases. The germline V gene encodes CDR1 SGHAT and CDR2 FQNNGV. The CDR3 spans 15 residues. After removal of 5 bases from V and 2 bases from J, the junction contained 7 bases not matched to a gene. Here the CDR3 reads CASSQGGGGAYEQYF. The CDR3 DNA follows: TGTGCCAGCAGCCAAGGGGGCGGGGGGGCCTACGAGCAGTACTTC.

The chain carries TRBV19 and TRBJ2-1; tentatively, D is TRBD2 (6 bases). Germline CDR1 reads LNHDA; CDR2 reads SQIVND (reference sequence). V lost 3 bases and J 4 bases, leaving 10 bases between the germline ends. This CDR3 has 14 residues. The CDR3 DNA reads as TGTGCCAGTAGTATTGGCGGGATGTACAATGAGCAGTTCTTC. Translating gives CASSIGGMYNEQFF. The full variable domain, with the rest looked up from reference TRBV19 and TRBJ2-1, is DGGITQSPKYLFRKEGQNVTLSCEQNLNHDAMYWYRQDPGQGLRLIYYSQIVNDFQKGDIAEGYSVSREKKESFPLTVTSAQKNPTAFYLCASSIGGMYNEQFFGPGTRLTVL.

The CDR3 here is CASSQSDSHNQPQHF. In DNA, the CDR3 is TGTGCCAGCAGCCAATCTGACAGCCACAATCAGCCCCAGCATTTT. The chain employs TRBV16 and TRBJ1-5; perhaps TRBD1 as D (5 bases). Germline assignment: CDR1 KGHSY and CDR2 FQNENV. The CDR3 consists of 15 residues. V lost 0 bases and J 3 bases, leaving 9 bases between the germline ends.

The DNA for the CDR3 is TGCGCCAGCCGCTCCCAGGGGTACGAGCAGTACTTC. Its protein is CASRSQGYEQYF. The chain uses TRBV5-1 and TRBJ2-7; perhaps TRBD1 as D (6 bases). Germline loops: CDR1 SGHRS, CDR2 YFSETQ. V lost 7 bases, J lost 4 bases, and 12 bases lay in between. The CDR3 runs 12 residues. The full variable domain, with the rest looked up from reference TRBV5-1 and TRBJ2-7, is KAGVTQTPRYLIKTRGQQVTLSCSPISGHRSVSWYQQTPGQGLQFLFEYFSETQRNKGNFPGRFSGRQFSNSRSEMNVSTLELGDSALYLCASRSQGYEQYFGPGTRLTVT.

The chain employs TRBV7-9 and TRBJ2-1, with D hard to call. The CDR3 runs to 12 residues. The germline V and J ends were trimmed by 5 bases and 6 bases, with 8 bases remaining between them. CDR1 and CDR2 (germline): SEHNR, FQNEAQ (reference sequence). The CDR3 nucleotides are TGTGCCAGCAGCGTAACTCGCAATGAGCAGTTCTTC. Its protein is CASSVTRNEQFF. Looking up the rest from reference TRBV7-9 and TRBJ2-1 gives the full variable domain: DTGVSQNPRHKITKRGQNVTFRCDPISEHNRLYWYRQTLGQGPEFLTYFQNEAQLEKSRLLSDRFSAERPKGSFSTLEIQRTEQGDSAMYLCASSVTRNEQFFGPGTRLTVL.

The chain couples TRBV9 to TRBJ2-2; D gene uncertain. Germline V gene lookup returns CDR1 SGDLS and CDR2 YYNGEE. The CDR3 spans 14 residues. Trimming removed 1 base from V and 6 bases from J, with 10 bases in between. The CDR3 nucleotides are TGTGCCAGCAGCGTACCCGATCCCTCCGGGGAGCTGTTTTTT. It yields the protein CASSVPDPSGELFF.

Notes on this clone: Different DNA sequences within this sample yield the same CDR3. The chain uses TRBV9 and TRBJ1-1; tentatively, D is TRBD1 (6 bases). Germline lookup yields CDR1 SGDLS and CDR2 YYNGEE. V lost 3 bases and J 5 bases, leaving 11 bases between the germline ends. The length of the CDR3 is 13 residues. DNA for the CDR3: TGTGCCAGCAGCGAGGGGGGTGGGACTGAAGCTTTCTTT. Translating gives CASSEGGGTEAFF.

This clone has a single count. The chain is built from TRBV19 and TRBJ2-7; D possibly corresponds to TRBD2 (6 bases). The CDR3 contains 15 residues. The V end lost 6 bases, the J end lost 6 bases, and 21 bases lay between the germline ends. CDR1 is LNHDA and CDR2 is SQIVND in the germline V gene (reference sequence). This chain's CDR3 is CASSPRLVASSEQYF. CDR3 coding DNA: TGTGCCAGTAGCCCCCGACTAGTGGCGTCGTCCGAGCAGTACTTC.

The rearrangement links TRBV28 to TRBJ1-2; TRBD1 agrees at 7 bases. Germline CDR1 and CDR2: MDHEN and SYDVKM. The V and J ends lost 3 bases and 5 bases, in that order; junction bases with no gene match: 6. This CDR3 is 14 amino acids long. CDR3 amino acids: CASSFDPGQYGYTF. CDR3 nucleotide sequence: TGTGCCAGCAGTTTCGACCCGGGACAGTATGGCTACACCTTC.

This chain links TRBV5-1 with TRBJ1-1; D gene ambiguous. V lost 0 bases to trimming and J lost 8 bases, with 11 bases between them. The germline CDR1 and CDR2 sequences are SGHRS and YFSETQ. CDR3 length: 13 residues. CDR3 sequence: CASSLAGQAEAFF. The CDR3 DNA reads TGCGCCAGCAGCTTGGCCGGGCAGGCCGAAGCTTTCTTT.

This clone was seen a few times. V gene TRBV4-1 combines with J gene TRBJ1-1; D uncertain. The CDR3 totals 13 residues. CDR1 MGHRA and CDR2 YSYEKL come from the germline V gene. V was pared by 1 base and J by 2 bases, with 5 bases between. Here the CDR3 reads CASSQGGNTEAFF. CDR3 in DNA: TGCGCCAGCAGCCAAGGGGGAAACACTGAAGCTTTCTTT.

V usage is TRBV2 and J usage is TRBJ2-7; D gene ambiguous. From germline, CDR1 is SNHLY and CDR2 FYNNEI. CDR3 length: 12 residues. V was pared by 2 bases and J by 7 bases, with 9 bases between. Here the CDR3 DNA reads TGTGCCAGCAGTGAACCCGGCGGAGAGCAGTACTTC. As protein: CASSEPGGEQYF.

This clone was detected once. The chain uses TRBV10-3 and TRBJ2-7; 7 bases are a match to TRBD1. The CDR3 has 14 residues. With 0 bases clipped from V and 2 bases from J, the junction kept 1 base outside the gene matches. CDR1 ENHRY and CDR2 SYGVKD come from the germline V gene. CDR3 residues: CAISESTGTYEQYF. CDR3 DNA sequence: TGTGCCATCAGTGAGTCGACAGGGACCTACGAGCAGTACTTC.